These T cell receptor beta chains were read from a single sample in a study of CD8+ T cells in alopecia areata. Assay: immunoSEQ multiplex PCR; the TCRdb copy retains only in-frame clones and omits some. The table has about 150,000 clones, roughly 50% seen once. This material consisted of CD4+ T cells sorted from blood, taken at week 0. These receptors came from a human donor with alopecia areata. CDR3s include the opening cysteine and the closing phenylalanine or tryptophan. Each record gives: J gene, clone size, V gene, D gene, CDR3 protein, CDR3 DNA. D genes are given only for firm matches. A row's size may be missing; if present it is once, few, many or a size class.

TRBJ1-5,few,TRBV4-2,-,CASSQGILGGLNQPQHF,TGTGCCAGCAGCCAAGGGATTTTAGGGGGGCTTAATCAGCCCCAGCATTTT
TRBJ1-2,-,TRBV29-1,-,CSVGGQEGGYTF,TGCAGCGTTGGAGGGCAGGAGGGCGGCTACACCTTC
TRBJ1-1,few,TRBV19,-,CASSKAVGGAEAFF,TGTGCCAGTAGTAAGGCCGTTGGGGGGGCTGAAGCTTTCTTT
TRBJ2-7,-,TRBV18,-,CASAVMSYEQYF,TGTGCCAGCGCCGTAATGAGTTACGAGCAGTACTTC
TRBJ2-3,-,TRBV6-4,TRBD1,CASSEQGQGTDTQYF,TGTGCCAGCAGTGAACAGGGACAGGGGACAGATACGCAGTATTTT
TRBJ2-7,few,TRBV5-6,-,CASSSITPQYEQYF,TGTGCCAGCAGCTCGATAACCCCCCAGTACGAGCAGTACTTC
TRBJ1-5,-,TRBV5-1,-,CASSLGWQLRNQPQHF,TGCGCCAGCAGCTTGGGTTGGCAGCTTCGCAATCAGCCCCAGCATTTT
TRBJ2-3,few,TRBV5-1,-,CASSSTAPDTQYF,TGCGCCAGCAGCTCTACAGCTCCAGATACGCAGTATTTT
TRBJ2-3,-,TRBV20-1,-,CSILGTDTQYF,TGCAGCATACTAGGAACAGATACGCAGTATTTT
TRBJ1-1,-,TRBV12-5,-,CASGSGQMNTEAFF,TGTGCTAGTGGTTCAGGACAGATGAACACTGAAGCTTTCTTT
TRBJ1-1,-,TRBV7-9,-,CASSLYLAEAFF,TGTGCCAGCAGCTTATATCTGGCTGAAGCTTTCTTT
TRBJ1-5,-,TRBV2,TRBD1,CASRSTGTQPQHF,TGTGCCAGCAGGTCGACAGGGACTCAGCCCCAGCATTTT
TRBJ2-1,-,TRBV7-2,-,CASSPHGGVDEQFF,TGTGCCAGCAGCCCTCACGGCGGGGTCGATGAGCAGTTCTTC
TRBJ1-2,-,TRBV5-1,-,CASSLDTYGYTF,TGCGCCAGCAGCTTGGACACCTATGGCTACACCTTC
TRBJ2-1,-,TRBV14,-,CASSQDVGAEQFF,TGTGCCAGCAGCCAAGACGTGGGGGCTGAACAGTTCTTC
TRBJ1-1,-,TRBV19,-,CASSAWKNTEAFF,TGTGCCAGTAGTGCCTGGAAGAACACTGAAGCTTTCTTT
TRBJ2-2,few,TRBV4-1,TRBD1,CASSHHRVTGEPGELFF,TGCGCCAGCAGCCACCACCGCGTGACAGGGGAACCCGGGGAGCTGTTTTTT
TRBJ2-3,-,TRBV25-1,-,CASSQPGIRGARSDTQYF,TGTGCCAGCAGCCAACCGGGAATTAGGGGGGCTAGGAGCGATACGCAGTATTTT
TRBJ1-6,-,TRBV15,-,CATSRNSGNSPLHF,TGTGCCACCAGCCGAAACTCAGGGAACTCACCCCTCCACTTT
TRBJ2-2,-,TRBV2,-,CASRDTTGSGELFF,TGTGCCAGCAGGGACACCACGGGGTCCGGGGAGCTGTTTTTT
TRBJ2-1,many,TRBV7-8,TRBD2,CASSSRLSGGRYNEQFF,TGTGCCAGCAGCTCCCGTTTAAGCGGGGGACGCTACAATGAGCAGTTCTTC
TRBJ1-3,few,TRBV6-5,-,CASIHSSSGNTIYF,TGTGCCAGCATCCATTCCAGCTCTGGAAACACCATATATTTT
TRBJ2-3,few,TRBV7-9,TRBD2,CASAETSGLTDTQYF,TGTGCCAGCGCTGAAACTAGCGGGCTTACAGATACGCAGTATTTT
TRBJ2-2,once,TRBV5-1,-,CASSVNGELFF,TGCGCCAGCAGTGTGAACGGGGAGCTGTTTTTT
TRBJ1-2,-,TRBV30,-,CAWTLRGTLDYGYTF,TGTGCCTGGACCCTGAGGGGGACTTTGGACTATGGCTACACCTTC
TRBJ1-6,-,TRBV9,TRBD1,CASSISGTGDSSPLHF,TGTGCCAGCAGTATCAGCGGGACAGGTGATAGTTCACCCCTCCACTTT
TRBJ2-2,few,TRBV12-5,-,CASGQQGTGELFF,TGTGCTAGTGGTCAGCAGGGCACCGGGGAGCTGTTTTTT
TRBJ2-3,once,TRBV27,-,CASSQDRDYTDTQYF,TGTGCCAGCAGTCAGGACAGGGACTACACAGATACGCAGTATTTT
TRBJ2-7,-,TRBV10-3,-,CAISELLTPTFYEQYF,TGTGCCATCAGTGAGTTGTTAACACCCACGTTCTACGAGCAGTACTTC
TRBJ2-1,-,TRBV5-6,-,CASSLAREQFF,TGTGCCAGCAGCTTGGCACGGGAGCAGTTCTTC
TRBJ2-7,-,TRBV6-5,TRBD1,CASRTGTGSYEQYF,TGTGCCAGCAGGACCGGGACAGGGTCCTACGAGCAGTACTTC
TRBJ2-5,-,TRBV2,-,CASSPTARETQYF,TGTGCCAGCAGTCCTACTGCCAGGGAGACCCAGTACTTC
TRBJ2-3,few,TRBV5-1,TRBD2,CASSFGTSGGTDTQYF,TGCGCCAGCAGCTTCGGGACTAGCGGGGGCACAGATACGCAGTATTTT
TRBJ2-7,-,TRBV5-1,-,CASSLDGSYEQYF,TGCGCCAGCAGCTTGGACGGTTCCTACGAGCAGTACTTC
TRBJ2-5,-,TRBV5-1,TRBD1,CASSSGQQETQYF,TGCGCCAGCAGCTCGGGACAGCAAGAGACCCAGTACTTC
TRBJ2-6,-,TRBV10-2,-,CASSERLAFGANVLTF,TGCGCCAGCAGTGAGAGGTTGGCATTTGGGGCCAACGTCCTGACTTTC
TRBJ1-2,-,TRBV30,-,CAWSEGNYGYTF,TGTGCCTGGAGTGAAGGGAACTATGGCTACACCTTC
TRBJ1-3,-,TRBV29-1,-,CSAQGRDTGNTIYF,TGCAGCGCCCAAGGGAGGGATACTGGAAACACCATATATTTT
TRBJ2-3,-,TRBV9,-,CASSVEVDTQYF,TGTGCCAGCAGCGTAGAGGTAGATACGCAGTATTTT
TRBJ1-2,few,TRBV30,-,CAWSTSRSRYTF,TGTGCCTGGAGTACCAGCAGGAGCCGCTACACCTTC
TRBJ1-6,-,TRBV2,-,CASSRDMGESSPLHF,TGTGCCAGCAGCAGGGACATGGGAGAGAGTTCACCCCTCCACTTT
TRBJ2-3,-,TRBV30,-,CAWSKGLSGDTQYF,TGTGCCTGGAGTAAAGGTCTCTCGGGGGATACGCAGTATTTT
TRBJ2-5,-,TRBV7-2,-,CASSPGLHYQETQYF,TGTGCCAGCAGCCCTGGACTGCACTACCAAGAGACCCAGTACTTC
TRBJ2-7,few,TRBV6-1,TRBD2,CASSDPPGLAGGRREQYF,TGTGCCAGCAGTGACCCCCCGGGACTAGCGGGGGGGCGTCGCGAGCAGTACTTC
TRBJ2-3,-,TRBV2,TRBD2,CASSEEIAGASF,TGTGCCAGCAGTGAAGAAATAGCGGGGGCCTCCTTT
TRBJ1-2,-,TRBV5-4,-,CASSAGGPGYGYTF,TGTGCCAGCAGCGCCGGTGGCCCAGGCTATGGCTACACCTTC
TRBJ1-2,-,TRBV5-4,-,CASSLDQKRYTF,TGTGCCAGCAGTCTGGATCAGAAACGCTACACCTTC
TRBJ2-7,few,TRBV29-1,-,CSVEKRGGGTDEQYF,TGCAGCGTTGAGAAGAGGGGAGGGGGCACGGACGAGCAGTACTTC
TRBJ2-1,-,TRBV19,TRBD1,CASSWDRNLNEQFF,TGTGCCAGTAGCTGGGACAGGAACCTCAATGAGCAGTTCTTC
TRBJ2-7,-,TRBV5-1,-,CASSPYKFTVGGDEQYF,TGCGCCAGCAGCCCCTATAAGTTCACGGTGGGGGGAGACGAGCAGTACTTC
TRBJ2-5,few,TRBV29-1,-,CSVRDTIQETQYF,TGCAGCGTTCGGGATACAATTCAAGAGACCCAGTACTTC
TRBJ1-5,-,TRBV4-1,-,CASSQEAANQPQHF,TGCGCCAGCAGCCAAGAGGCCGCGAATCAGCCCCAGCATTTT
TRBJ2-5,-,TRBV19,-,CASSIGVSGQETQYF,TGTGCCAGTAGTATCGGGGTCTCCGGTCAAGAGACCCAGTACTTC
TRBJ2-3,-,TRBV20-1,-,CSARDGKAQYF,TGCAGTGCTCGGGACGGAAAGGCGCAGTATTTT
TRBJ2-7,-,TRBV2,-,CASSAHYEQYF,TGTGCCAGCAGTGCACACTACGAGCAGTACTTC